A single sample gave rise to the 24 T cell receptor beta chains below, sequenced in a study of tumor T cells in aggressive B-cell lymphoma. Sequencing used immunoSEQ multiplex PCR; TCRdb keeps in-frame clones, though not all of them. Among approximately 6,600 clones listed, over 75% were seen once. The sample taken for sequencing was tumor tissue. Every receptor here comes from an adult with diffuse large B cell lymphoma. Some clones in this sample may be carry-over from other donors' samples.

The chain combines TRBV14 with TRBJ2-4, with 8 positions matching TRBD1. The CDR3 is 16 amino acids. With 2 bases clipped from V and 2 bases from J, the junction kept 5 bases outside the gene matches. Germline lookup yields CDR1 SGHDN and CDR2 FVKESK. The DNA for the CDR3 is TGTGCCAGCAGCCAATACAGGGGGGCTTCCAAAAACATTCAGTACTTC. It is translated as CASSQYRGASKNIQYF.

The rearrangement uses TRBV6-5 and TRBJ2-5; 7 nucleotides agree with TRBD2. CDR1 is MNHEY and CDR2 is SVGAGI in the germline V gene. CDR3 length: 13 amino acids. Trimming took 11 bases from V and 4 from J; bases not matched to a gene: 10. The CDR3 sequence is CASGEGFGETQYF. The CDR3 coding sequence is TGTGCCTCCGGGGAGGGATTCGGAGAGACCCAGTACTTC.

A few counts support this clone. This chain links TRBV6-1 with TRBJ2-7; 11 bases are shared with TRBD1. The CDR3 is made up of 15 amino acids. Germline trimming cut 4 bases from V and 4 bases from J; bases unmatched to any gene: 6. CDR1 is MNHNS, CDR2 SASEGT, per germline. The CDR3 DNA reads as TGTGCCAGCAGTGGAGGACAGGGGGCGAAGTACGAGCAGTACTTC. Its translation is CASSGGQGAKYEQYF.

This chain joins TRBV5-1 and TRBJ2-1, with 9 positions matching TRBD1. V was clipped by 5 bases and J by 5 bases; unmatched bases: 11. CDR1 is SGHRS and CDR2 is YFSETQ in the germline V gene. The CDR3 extends over 16 amino acids. CDR3 loop: CASSIIPGQGNNEQFF. The CDR3 bases are TGCGCCAGCAGTATAATACCGGGACAGGGCAACAATGAGCAGTTCTTC.

This chain connects TRBV5-1 to TRBJ2-1; TRBD2 agrees at 13 bases. Unmatched junction bases numbered 2, after V lost 0 bases and J lost 5 bases. The CDR3 is 16 amino acids. The V gene's germline CDR1 is SGHRS and CDR2 YFSETQ. CDR3 nucleotides: TGCGCCAGCAGCTTGGCGGGACTAGCGGGAAACAATGAGCAGTTCTTC. This gives the protein CASSLAGLAGNNEQFF.

The chain recombines TRBV5-4 with TRBJ1-2; 7 bases agree with TRBD1. The CDR3 contains 14 residues. The V gene end was trimmed by 4 bases and the J gene end by 6 bases; junction bases not matched to a gene: 9. Germline V lookup: CDR1 SGHNT, CDR2 YYREEE (reference sequence). The CDR3 loop reads CASSRTRQGDGYTF. The CDR3 coding sequence is TGTGCCAGCAGCCGAACCCGACAGGGAGATGGCTACACCTTC. Full variable domain (outside the CDR3, taken from reference TRBV5-4 and TRBJ1-2): ETGVTQSPTHLIKTRGQQVTLRCSSQSGHNTVSWYQQALGQGPQFIFQYYREEENGRGNFPPRFSGLQFPNYSSELNVNALELDDSALYLCASSRTRQGDGYTFGSGTRLTVV.

This chain links TRBV7-9 with TRBJ2-7; 9 bases align to TRBD1. Trimming removed 2 bases from V and 2 bases from J; junction bases left unmatched: 10. Germline CDR1 SEHNR, CDR2 FQNEAQ (reference sequence). The CDR3 runs to 17 residues. As DNA, the CDR3 is TGTGCCAGCAGCTTATTCCCTCCTACAGGGGGCCCCTACGAGCAGTACTTC. Protein product: CASSLFPPTGGPYEQYF.

The chain uses TRBV29-1 and TRBJ2-7; a weak D match, TRBD1 (5 bases). CDR1 and CDR2 (germline): SQVTM, ANQGSEA. The length of the CDR3 is 13 residues. Trimming stripped 3 bases from V and 2 bases from J, with 11 bases between. CDR3 in amino acids: CSVDLQVPYEQYF. The CDR3 DNA is TGCAGCGTTGATTTACAGGTCCCCTACGAGCAGTACTTC.

This sequence joins TRBV7-2 and TRBJ2-7; TRBD2 agrees at 11 bases. Germline loops: CDR1 SGHTA, CDR2 FQGNSA. The trim removed 2 bases at V and 5 bases at J, leaving 5 bases unmatched. The length of the CDR3 is 15 residues. The CDR3 loop reads CASSLMGLAVNEQYF. The CDR3 bases are TGTGCCAGCAGCTTAATGGGACTAGCGGTAAACGAGCAGTACTTC.

The rearrangement joins TRBV7-8 to TRBJ2-1, with unresolved D. CDR3 length: 11 amino acids. V dropped 4 bases and J dropped 10 bases, with 8 bases sitting between them. In germline, CDR1 is SGHVS, CDR2 FQNEAQ. The chain's CDR3 is CASSSPFEQFF. The DNA of the CDR3 is TGTGCCAGCAGCTCCCCCTTCGAGCAGTTCTTC.

The rearrangement uses TRBV7-2 and TRBJ2-5, with D perhaps TRBD2 (5 bases). The J call could be wrong; TRBJ2-7 is a better fit for the DNA end. CDR1 and CDR2 (germline): SGHTA, FQGNSA. The CDR3 contains 12 residues. The CDR3 sequence: CASSTRRNEQYF. The CDR3 nucleotides are TGTGCCAGCAGCACCCGGAGGAACGAGCAGTACTTC.

The V and J genes are TRBV30 and TRBJ1-4; 7 bases agree with TRBD1. Germline-derived CDR1 and CDR2 are GTSNPN and SVGIG (reference sequence). Germline trimming cut 2 bases from V and 4 bases from J; bases unmatched to any gene: 4. The CDR3 runs 14 residues. CDR3: CAWSRQGINEKLFF. In nucleotides, the CDR3 is TGTGCCTGGAGTCGACAGGGAATTAATGAAAAACTGTTTTTT.

CDR3 sequence: CASSPPGQGYEKLFF. CDR3 sequence (DNA): TGTGCCAGCAGCCCTCCGGGACAGGGATATGAAAAACTGTTTTTT. The chain joins TRBV19 to TRBJ1-4; TRBD1 matches at 9 bases. With V trimmed by 9 bases and J by 6 bases, 11 bases remained unmatched. Germline V gene lookup returns CDR1 LNHDA and CDR2 SQIVND (reference sequence). The CDR3 is made up of 15 amino acids.

The rearrangement links TRBV4-2 to TRBJ1-1; perhaps TRBD1 as D (6 bases). The length of the CDR3 is 16 residues. Per the germline V gene, CDR1 is LGHNA and CDR2 is YNFKEQ. Deletions cut 0 bases from V and 7 bases from J, with 18 bases between. The CDR3 DNA is TGTGCCAGCAGCCAAGAACAATTTGACAGGAGATTTGAAGCTTTCTTT. Its translation is CASSQEQFDRRFEAFF.

The rearrangement links TRBV5-1 to TRBJ2-2; D gene uncertain. CDR1 SGHRS and CDR2 YFSETQ come from the germline V gene. Trimming pared 0 bases from V and 4 bases from J, leaving 10 bases between. The CDR3 contains 15 residues. CDR3 in amino acids: CASSLAGSPTGELFF. CDR3 DNA sequence: TGCGCCAGCAGCTTGGCTGGCTCCCCCACCGGGGAGCTGTTTTTT.

The J gene is TRBJ1-5, the V gene TRBV7-2; D gene ambiguous. The ends were cut back, 4 bases at V and 4 bases at J, with 8 bases in the middle. The CDR3 contains 13 residues. Germline CDR1 reads SGHTA; CDR2 reads FQGNSA. This CDR3 is CASSSDGNQPQHF. CDR3 in DNA: TGTGCCAGCAGCTCAGACGGGAATCAGCCCCAGCATTTT. The variable domain in full, with the rest retrieved from reference TRBV7-2 and TRBJ1-5, is GAGVSQSPSNKVTEKGKDVELRCDPISGHTALYWYRQSLGQGLEFLIYFQGNSAPDKSGLPSDRFSAERTGGSVSTLTIQRTQQEDSAVYLCASSSDGNQPQHFGDGTRLSIL.

The gene calls are TRBV2 and TRBJ2-7; 9 nucleotides match TRBD2. Unmatched junction bases numbered 6, after V lost 4 bases and J lost 2 bases. The CDR3 extends over 15 amino acids. From germline, CDR1 is SNHLY and CDR2 FYNNEI. CDR3 nucleotides: TGTGCCAGCAGTGTCTATGCGGGGGGGCCCTACGAGCAGTACTTC. The encoded protein is CASSVYAGGPYEQYF.

The chain joins TRBV6-6 to TRBJ2-3; 8 bases map to TRBD1. From germline, CDR1 is MNHNY and CDR2 SVGAGI (reference sequence). There are 14 residues in the CDR3. V gave up 4 bases and J gave up 2 bases; unmatched junction bases: 2. CDR3 nucleotide sequence: TGTGCCAGCAGTTCGACAGGGGCCACAGATACGCAGTATTTT. It codes for CASSSTGATDTQYF.

The chain couples TRBV10-3 to TRBJ2-1; no clear D. The CDR3 extends over 16 amino acids. Looked up from germline, CDR1 is ENHRY and CDR2 is SYGVKD. V lost 5 bases to trimming and J lost 7 bases, with 21 bases between them. The CDR3 bases are TGTGCCATCAGTTCAATCGAGAGCTATAGCCTTAATGAGCAGTTCTTC. This translates into CAISSIESYSLNEQFF.

The rearrangement links TRBV2 to TRBJ2-1; 13 bases line up with TRBD2. V gave up 10 bases and J gave up 5 bases; unmatched junction bases: 14. The CDR3 is 17 amino acids. Germline assignment: CDR1 SNHLY and CDR2 FYNNEI. The CDR3 here is CANNSWTSGGGDNEQFF. The CDR3, as DNA: TGTGCCAACAATAGCTGGACTAGCGGGGGCGGGGACAATGAGCAGTTCTTC.

The chain has TRBV30 and TRBJ1-2; D perhaps matches TRBD1 (6 bases). Germline-derived CDR1 and CDR2 are GTSNPN and SVGIG (reference sequence). The CDR3 runs to 12 residues. Deletions cut 3 bases from V and 5 bases from J, with 10 bases between. CDR3 sequence reads: CAWRKDSYGYTF. In DNA, the CDR3 is TGTGCCTGGAGAAAGGACAGTTATGGCTACACCTTC.

The J gene is TRBJ2-5, the V gene TRBV6-1, with 14 positions matching TRBD2. The CDR3 is 15 residues long. Trimming removed 6 bases from V and 9 bases from J; junction bases left unmatched: 9. Germline V gene sequence: CDR1 MNHNS, CDR2 SASEGT. For the CDR3, the DNA is TGTGCCAGCAGCTCGACTAGCGGGGGGGGATTGGCCCAGTACTTC. This translates into CASSSTSGGGLAQYF.

The chain couples TRBV29-1 to TRBJ2-2, with 13 bases aligning to TRBD2. Looked up from germline, CDR1 is SQVTM and CDR2 is ANQGSEA. V lost 7 bases to trimming and J lost 5 bases; unmatched junction nucleotides: 4. The CDR3 extends over 14 amino acids. CDR3 residues: CSALTSGRTGELFF. CDR3 DNA sequence: TGCAGCGCCCTGACTAGCGGGAGGACCGGGGAGCTGTTTTTT.

The rearrangement joins TRBV7-9 to TRBJ1-1; maybe TRBD1 (5 bases). Trimming pared 5 bases from V and 1 base from J, leaving 11 bases between. Germline CDR1 SEHNR, CDR2 FQNEAQ (reference sequence). The CDR3 loop spans 14 amino acids. The CDR3 spells CASSLGTSNTEAFF. Here the CDR3 DNA reads TGTGCCAGCAGCCTAGGGACTTCGAACACTGAAGCTTTCTTT.